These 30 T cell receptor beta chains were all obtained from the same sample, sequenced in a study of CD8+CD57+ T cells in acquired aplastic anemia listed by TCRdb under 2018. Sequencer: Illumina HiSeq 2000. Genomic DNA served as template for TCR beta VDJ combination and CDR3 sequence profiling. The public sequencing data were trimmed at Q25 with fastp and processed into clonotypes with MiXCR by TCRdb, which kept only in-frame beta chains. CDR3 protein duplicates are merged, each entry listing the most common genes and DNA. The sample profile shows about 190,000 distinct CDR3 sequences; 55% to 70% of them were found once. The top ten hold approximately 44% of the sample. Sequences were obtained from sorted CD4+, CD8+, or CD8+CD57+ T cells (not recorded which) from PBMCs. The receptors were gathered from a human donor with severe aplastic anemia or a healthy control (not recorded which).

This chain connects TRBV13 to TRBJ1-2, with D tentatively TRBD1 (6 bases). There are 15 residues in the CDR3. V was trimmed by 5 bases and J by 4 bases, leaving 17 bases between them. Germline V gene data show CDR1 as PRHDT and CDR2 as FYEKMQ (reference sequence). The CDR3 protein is CASSLAGESGYGYTF. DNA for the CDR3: TGTGCCAGCAGCCTGGCAGGGGAGTCGGGCTATGGCTACACCTTC. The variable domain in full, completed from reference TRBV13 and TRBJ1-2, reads AAGVIQSPRHLIKEKRETATLKCYPIPRHDTVYWYQQGPGQDPQFLISFYEKMQSDKGSIPDRFSAQQFSDYHSELNMSSLELGDSALYFCASSLAGESGYGYTFGSGTRLTVV.

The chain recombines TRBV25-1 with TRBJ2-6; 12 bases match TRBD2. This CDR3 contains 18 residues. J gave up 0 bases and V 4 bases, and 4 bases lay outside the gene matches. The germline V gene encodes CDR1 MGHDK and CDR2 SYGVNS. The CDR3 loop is CASSATSGGLSGANVLTF. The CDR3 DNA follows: TGTGCCAGCAGTGCAACTAGCGGGGGGCTCTCTGGGGCCAACGTCCTGACTTTC.

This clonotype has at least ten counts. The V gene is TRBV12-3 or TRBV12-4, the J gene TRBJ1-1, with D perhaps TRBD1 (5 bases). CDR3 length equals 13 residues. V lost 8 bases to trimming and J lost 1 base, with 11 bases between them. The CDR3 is CASYPGGNTEAFF. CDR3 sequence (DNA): TGTGCCAGCTACCCTGGGGGGAACACTGAAGCTTTCTTT.

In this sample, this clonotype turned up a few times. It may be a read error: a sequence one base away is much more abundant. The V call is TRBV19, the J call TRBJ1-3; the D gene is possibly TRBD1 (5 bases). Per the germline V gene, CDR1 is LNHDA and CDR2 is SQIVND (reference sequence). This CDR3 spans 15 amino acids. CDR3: CASVSYGGDGNTTYF. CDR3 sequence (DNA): TGTGCCTCCGTCTCGTATGGCGGGGACGGAAACACCACATATTTT.

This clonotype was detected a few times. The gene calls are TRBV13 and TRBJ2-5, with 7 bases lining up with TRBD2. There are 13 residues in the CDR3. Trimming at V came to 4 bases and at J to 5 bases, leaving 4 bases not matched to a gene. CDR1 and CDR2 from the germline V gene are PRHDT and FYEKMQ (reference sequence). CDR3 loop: CASSSGGRETQYF. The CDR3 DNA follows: TGTGCCAGCAGCTCGGGAGGAAGGGAGACCCAGTACTTC.

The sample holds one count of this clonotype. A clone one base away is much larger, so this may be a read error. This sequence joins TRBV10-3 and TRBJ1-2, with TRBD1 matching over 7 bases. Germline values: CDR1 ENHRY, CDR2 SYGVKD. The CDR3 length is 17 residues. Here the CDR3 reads CAISERVGGQSNYGHTF. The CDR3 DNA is TGTGCCATCAGTGAGCGGGTAGGGGGCCAATCTAACTATGGCCACACCTTC.

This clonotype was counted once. The CDR3 DNA is TGCAGTGCTAGAGTCCAGCGATCCAGGGATACGCAGTATTTT. Its translation is CSARVQRSRDTQYF. The chain joins TRBV20-1 to TRBJ2-3; D uncertain. The CDR3 contains 14 residues. Trimming took 1 base from V and 6 from J, leaving 14 bases between them. Germline CDR1 DFQATT, CDR2 SNEGSKA (reference sequence).

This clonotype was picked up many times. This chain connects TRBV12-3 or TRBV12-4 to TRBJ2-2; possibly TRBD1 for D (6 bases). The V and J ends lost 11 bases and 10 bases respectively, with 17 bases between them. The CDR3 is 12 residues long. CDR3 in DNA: TGTGCCTGTCTTAGGGGGTCCCCGGAGCTGTTTTTT. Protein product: CACLRGSPELFF.

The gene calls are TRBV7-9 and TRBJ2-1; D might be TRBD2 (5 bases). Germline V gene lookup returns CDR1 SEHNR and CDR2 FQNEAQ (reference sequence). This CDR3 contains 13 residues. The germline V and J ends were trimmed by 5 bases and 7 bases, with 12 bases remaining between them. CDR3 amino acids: CASSLPSFNEQFF. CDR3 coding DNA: TGTGCCAGCAGCCTACCTAGCTTTAATGAGCAGTTCTTC.

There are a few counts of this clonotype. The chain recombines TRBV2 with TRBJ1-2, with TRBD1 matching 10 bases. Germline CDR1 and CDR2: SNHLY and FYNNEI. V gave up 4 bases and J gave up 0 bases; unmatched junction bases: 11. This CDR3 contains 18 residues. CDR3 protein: CASSVPRDRGAANYGYTF. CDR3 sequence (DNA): TGTGCCAGCAGTGTACCGCGGGACAGGGGAGCAGCTAACTATGGCTACACCTTC.

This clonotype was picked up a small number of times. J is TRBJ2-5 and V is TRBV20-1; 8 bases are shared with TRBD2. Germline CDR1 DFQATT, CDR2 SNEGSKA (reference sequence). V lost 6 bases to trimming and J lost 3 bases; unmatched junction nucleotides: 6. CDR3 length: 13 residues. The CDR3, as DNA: TGCAGTGCCCGCCCGGGACTAGAAGAGACCCAGTACTTC. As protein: CSARPGLEETQYF.

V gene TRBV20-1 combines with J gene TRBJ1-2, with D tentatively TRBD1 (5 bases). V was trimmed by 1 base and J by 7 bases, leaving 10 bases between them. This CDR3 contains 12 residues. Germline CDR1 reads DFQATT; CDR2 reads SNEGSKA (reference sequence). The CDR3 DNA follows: TGCAGTGCTAGAGGGGGGGGGTTTGGCTACACCTTC. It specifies CSARGGGFGYTF.

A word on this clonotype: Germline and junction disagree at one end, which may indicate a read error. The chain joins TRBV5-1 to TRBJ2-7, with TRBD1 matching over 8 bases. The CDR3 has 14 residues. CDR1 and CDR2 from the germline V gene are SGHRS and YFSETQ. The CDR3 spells CASSEGRGLYEQYF. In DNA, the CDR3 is TGTGCCAGCAGTGAGGGCAGGGGGCTCTACGAGCAGTACTTC.

CDR3 sequence reads: CASRADRAANTGELFF. CDR3 nucleotides: TGTGCCAGTAGGGCGGACAGGGCCGCGAACACCGGGGAGCTGTTTTTT. J is TRBJ2-2 and V is TRBV19; 8 nucleotides match TRBD1. CDR3 length: 16 residues. Trimming at V came to 6 bases and at J to 0 bases, leaving 6 bases not matched to a gene. The germline V gene has CDR1 LNHDA and CDR2 SQIVND (reference sequence). Based on the CDR3 plus reference TRBV19 and TRBJ2-2, the full variable domain is DGGITQSPKYLFRKEGQNVTLSCEQNLNHDAMYWYRQDPGQGLRLIYYSQIVNDFQKGDIAEGYSVSREKKESFPLTVTSAQKNPTAFYLCASRADRAANTGELFFGEGSRLTVL.

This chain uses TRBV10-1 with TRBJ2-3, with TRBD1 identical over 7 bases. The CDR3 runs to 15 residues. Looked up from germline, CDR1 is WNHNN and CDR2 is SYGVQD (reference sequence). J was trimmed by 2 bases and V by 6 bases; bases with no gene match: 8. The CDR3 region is CASSYGQANTDTQYF. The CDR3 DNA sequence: TGCGCCAGCAGCTACGGACAGGCCAACACAGATACGCAGTATTTT.

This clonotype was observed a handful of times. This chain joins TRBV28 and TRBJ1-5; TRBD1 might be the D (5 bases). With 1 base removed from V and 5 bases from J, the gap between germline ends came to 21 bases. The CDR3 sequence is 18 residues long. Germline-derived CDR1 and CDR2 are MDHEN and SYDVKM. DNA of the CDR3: TGTGCCAGCAGTTTATCGGCCCGATTCTCTCGGGGCGATCAGCCCCAGCATTTT. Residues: CASSLSARFSRGDQPQHF.

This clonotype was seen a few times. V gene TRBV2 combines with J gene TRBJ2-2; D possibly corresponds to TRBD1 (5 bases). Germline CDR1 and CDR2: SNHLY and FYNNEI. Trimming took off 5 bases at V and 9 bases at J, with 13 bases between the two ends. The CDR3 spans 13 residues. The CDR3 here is CASSPTVGRELFF. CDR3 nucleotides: TGTGCCAGCAGTCCGACAGTGGGTAGGGAGCTGTTTTTT.

The CDR3 nucleotides read TGTGCCAGTAGTCCGGGGAGGTTCTACGAGCAGTACTTC. Protein sequence: CASSPGRFYEQYF. V gene TRBV19 combines with J gene TRBJ2-7, with D tentatively TRBD2 (6 bases). From germline, CDR1 is LNHDA and CDR2 SQIVND (reference sequence). This CDR3 has 13 amino acids. Between the trimmed V and J ends, which lost 5 bases and 3 bases, there was a span of 11 bases. Together with reference TRBV19 and TRBJ2-7, the CDR3 gives the full variable domain: DGGITQSPKYLFRKEGQNVTLSCEQNLNHDAMYWYRQDPGQGLRLIYYSQIVNDFQKGDIAEGYSVSREKKESFPLTVTSAQKNPTAFYLCASSPGRFYEQYFGPGTRLTVT.

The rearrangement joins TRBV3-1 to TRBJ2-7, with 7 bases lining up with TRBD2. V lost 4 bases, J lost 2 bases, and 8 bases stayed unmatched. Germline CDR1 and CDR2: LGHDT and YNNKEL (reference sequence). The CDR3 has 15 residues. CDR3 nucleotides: TGTGCCAGCAGCCCGTCTAGCGGATCAACCTACGAGCAGTACTTC. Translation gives CASSPSSGSTYEQYF.

The CDR3 spells CASSEHQQGDETQYF. The CDR3 nucleotides are TGCGCCAGCAGTGAGCATCAACAGGGGGACGAGACCCAGTACTTC. The V gene is TRBV10-1, the J gene TRBJ2-5, with 8 bases that match TRBD1. CDR3 length: 15 amino acids. Germline V gene sequence: CDR1 WNHNN, CDR2 SYGVQD (reference sequence). After removal of 2 bases from V and 5 bases from J, the junction contained 7 bases not matched to a gene.

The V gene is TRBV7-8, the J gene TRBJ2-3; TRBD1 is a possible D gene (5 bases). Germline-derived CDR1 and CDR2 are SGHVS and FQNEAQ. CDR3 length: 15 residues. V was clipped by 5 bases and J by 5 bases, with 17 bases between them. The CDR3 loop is CASSKGWPSEDTQYF. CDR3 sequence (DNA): TGTGCCAGCAGCAAGGGGTGGCCGTCAGAAGATACGCAGTATTTT.

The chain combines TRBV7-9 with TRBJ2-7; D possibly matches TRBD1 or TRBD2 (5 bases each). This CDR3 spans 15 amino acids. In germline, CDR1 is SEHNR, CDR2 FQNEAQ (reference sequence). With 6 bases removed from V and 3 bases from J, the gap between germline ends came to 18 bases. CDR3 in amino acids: CASSFHGTLSYEQYF. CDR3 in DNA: TGTGCCAGCAGTTTTCACGGGACCCTGAGCTACGAGCAGTACTTC.

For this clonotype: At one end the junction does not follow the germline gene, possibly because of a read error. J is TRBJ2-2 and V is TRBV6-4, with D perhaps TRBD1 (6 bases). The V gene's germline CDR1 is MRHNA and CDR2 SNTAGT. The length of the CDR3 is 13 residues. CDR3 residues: CARSDGDIGELFF. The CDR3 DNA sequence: TGTGCCAGAAGTGACGGGGACATCGGGGAGCTGTTTTTT.

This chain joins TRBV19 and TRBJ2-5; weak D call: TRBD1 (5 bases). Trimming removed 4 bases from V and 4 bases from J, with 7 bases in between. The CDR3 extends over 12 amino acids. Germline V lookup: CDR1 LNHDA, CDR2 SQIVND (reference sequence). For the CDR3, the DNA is TGTGCCAGTAGTACTCAGGGAGAGACCCAGTACTTC. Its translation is CASSTQGETQYF. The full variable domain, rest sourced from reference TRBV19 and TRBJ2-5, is DGGITQSPKYLFRKEGQNVTLSCEQNLNHDAMYWYRQDPGQGLRLIYYSQIVNDFQKGDIAEGYSVSREKKESFPLTVTSAQKNPTAFYLCASSTQGETQYFGPGTRLLVL.

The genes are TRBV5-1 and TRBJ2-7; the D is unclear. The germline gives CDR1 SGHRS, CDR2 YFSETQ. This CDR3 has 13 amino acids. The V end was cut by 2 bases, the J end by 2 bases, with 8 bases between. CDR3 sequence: CASSFDNAYEQYF. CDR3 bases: TGCGCCAGCAGCTTCGACAACGCCTACGAGCAGTACTTC.

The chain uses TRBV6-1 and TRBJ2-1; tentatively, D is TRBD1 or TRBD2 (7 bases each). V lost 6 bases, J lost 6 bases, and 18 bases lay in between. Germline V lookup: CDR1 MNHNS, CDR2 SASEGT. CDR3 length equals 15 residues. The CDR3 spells CASSQGGPEINEQFF. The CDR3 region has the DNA TGTGCCAGCAGCCAGGGGGGGCCGGAAATCAATGAGCAGTTCTTC.

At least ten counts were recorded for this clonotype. The CDR3 coding sequence is TGTGCCAGCAGTGAGGGTACCTCCAGCACTGAAGCTTTCTTT. Translation: CASSEGTSSTEAFF. V usage is TRBV2 and J usage is TRBJ1-1; D gene ambiguous. The CDR3 contains 14 residues. CDR1 is SNHLY and CDR2 is FYNNEI in the germline V gene. The V and J ends lost 3 bases and 4 bases respectively, with 12 bases between them.

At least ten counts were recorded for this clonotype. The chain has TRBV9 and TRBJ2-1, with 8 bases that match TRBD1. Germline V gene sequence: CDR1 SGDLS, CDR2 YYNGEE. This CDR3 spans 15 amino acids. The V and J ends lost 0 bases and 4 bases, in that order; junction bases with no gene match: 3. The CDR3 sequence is CASSVAGGVYNEQFF. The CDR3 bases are TGTGCCAGCAGCGTAGCAGGGGGCGTTTACAATGAGCAGTTCTTC.

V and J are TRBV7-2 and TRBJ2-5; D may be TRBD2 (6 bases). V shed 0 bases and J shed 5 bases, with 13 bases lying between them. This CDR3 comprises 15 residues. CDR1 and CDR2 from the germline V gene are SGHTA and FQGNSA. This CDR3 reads CASSLAAGSYETQYF. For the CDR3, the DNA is TGTGCCAGCAGCTTAGCGGCGGGAAGCTACGAGACCCAGTACTTC.

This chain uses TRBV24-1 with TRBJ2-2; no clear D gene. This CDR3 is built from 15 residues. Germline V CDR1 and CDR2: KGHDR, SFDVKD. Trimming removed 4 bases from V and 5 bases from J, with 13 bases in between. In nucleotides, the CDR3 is TGTGCCACCAGTGACTTGTCTCGTGGGACCGGGGAGCTGTTTTTT. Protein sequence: CATSDLSRGTGELFF.